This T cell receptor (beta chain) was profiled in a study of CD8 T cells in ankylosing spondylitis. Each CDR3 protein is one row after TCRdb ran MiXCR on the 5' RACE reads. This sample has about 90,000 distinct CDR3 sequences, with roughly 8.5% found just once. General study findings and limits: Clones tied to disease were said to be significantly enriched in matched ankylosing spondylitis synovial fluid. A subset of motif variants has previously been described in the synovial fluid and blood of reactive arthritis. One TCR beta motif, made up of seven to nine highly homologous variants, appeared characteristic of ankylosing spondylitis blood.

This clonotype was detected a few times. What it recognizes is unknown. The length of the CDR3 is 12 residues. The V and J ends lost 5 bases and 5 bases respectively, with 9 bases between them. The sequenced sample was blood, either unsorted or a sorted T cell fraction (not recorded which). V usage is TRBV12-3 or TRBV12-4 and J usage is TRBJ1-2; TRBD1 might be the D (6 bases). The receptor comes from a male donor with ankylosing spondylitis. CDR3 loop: CASSHGQYGYTF. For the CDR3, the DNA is TGTGCCAGCAGTCACGGACAGTATGGCTACACCTTC.